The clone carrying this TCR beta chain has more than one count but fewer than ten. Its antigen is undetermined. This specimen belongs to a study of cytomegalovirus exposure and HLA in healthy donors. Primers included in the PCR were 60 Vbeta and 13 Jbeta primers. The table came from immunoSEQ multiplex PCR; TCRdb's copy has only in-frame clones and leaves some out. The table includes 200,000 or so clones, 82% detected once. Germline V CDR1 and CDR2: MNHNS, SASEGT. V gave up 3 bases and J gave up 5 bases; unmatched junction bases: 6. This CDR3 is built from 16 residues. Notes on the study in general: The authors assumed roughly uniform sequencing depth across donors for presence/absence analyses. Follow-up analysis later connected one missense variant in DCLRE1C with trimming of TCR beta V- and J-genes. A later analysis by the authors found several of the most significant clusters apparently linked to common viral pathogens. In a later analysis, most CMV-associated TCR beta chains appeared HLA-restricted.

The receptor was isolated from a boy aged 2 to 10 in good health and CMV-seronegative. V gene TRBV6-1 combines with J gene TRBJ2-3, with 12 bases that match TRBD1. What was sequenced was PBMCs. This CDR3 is CASSEGDRGHVDTQYF. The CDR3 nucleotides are TGTGCCAGCAGTGAGGGGGACAGGGGGCATGTAGATACGCAGTATTTT.